The clone carrying this T cell receptor beta chain was seen at least ten times. No antigen is known for it. Through Arm-PCR of CDR3 regions and iRepertoire HTBI primers, TCR beta libraries were built. One entry per CDR3 protein results from TCRdb running MiXCR on the multiplex PCR reads. The table lists approximately 300,000 distinct CDR3 sequences, 15% to 20% of them singletons. Documented time point: newly diagnosed GD, antithyroid drugs for less than 3 months. PBMCs were the source of the RNA used for TCR sequencing. The patients were drawn from one endocrinology department in Xi'an, China. Roughly 9.5-milliliter peripheral blood samples went into EDTA tubes. CDR3 length equals 16 residues. Trimming removed 4 bases at V and 2 bases at J, with 16 bases between. Germline-derived CDR1 and CDR2 are MNHEY and SMNVEV (reference sequence). The sample belongs to a study of regulatory T cells in long-lasting Graves disease. Study results and caveats: It was in persistent disease that TRBV28, TRBJ1-2 and TRBJ2-5 were favored.

The source was peripheral blood mononuclear cells (PBMCs), collected at new diagnosis, from a patient treated with antithyroid drugs. The chain is built from TRBV27 and TRBJ2-3; possible D gene TRBD2, 6 bases. This receptor was obtained from a female donor with Graves disease. As DNA, the CDR3 is TGTGCCAGCAGTTCCGGACTACCTAAAATCACAGATACGCAGTATTTT. It codes for CASSSGLPKITDTQYF.